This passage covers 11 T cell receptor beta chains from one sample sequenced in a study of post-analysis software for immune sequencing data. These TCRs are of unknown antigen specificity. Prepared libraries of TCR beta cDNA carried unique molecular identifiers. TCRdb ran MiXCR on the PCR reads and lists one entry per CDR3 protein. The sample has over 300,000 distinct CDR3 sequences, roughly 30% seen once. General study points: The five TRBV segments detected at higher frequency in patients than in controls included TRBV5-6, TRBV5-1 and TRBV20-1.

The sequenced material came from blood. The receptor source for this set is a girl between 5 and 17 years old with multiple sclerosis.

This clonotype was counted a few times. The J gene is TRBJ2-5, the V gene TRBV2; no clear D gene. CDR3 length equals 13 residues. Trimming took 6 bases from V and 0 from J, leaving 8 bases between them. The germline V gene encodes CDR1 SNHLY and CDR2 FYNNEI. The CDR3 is CASRVGYQETQYF. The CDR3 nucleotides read TGTGCCAGCAGGGTGGGGTACCAAGAGACCCAGTACTTC.

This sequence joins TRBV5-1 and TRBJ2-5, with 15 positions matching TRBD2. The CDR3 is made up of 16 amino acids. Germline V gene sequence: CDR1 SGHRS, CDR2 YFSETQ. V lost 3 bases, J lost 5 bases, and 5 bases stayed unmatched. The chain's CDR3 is CASSWPGTSGGETQYF. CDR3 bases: TGCGCCAGCAGCTGGCCCGGGACTAGCGGGGGGGAGACCCAGTACTTC.

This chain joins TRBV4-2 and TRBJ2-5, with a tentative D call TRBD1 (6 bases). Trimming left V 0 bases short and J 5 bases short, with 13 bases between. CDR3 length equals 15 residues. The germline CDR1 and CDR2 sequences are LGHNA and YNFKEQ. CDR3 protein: CASSQDRGSRETQYF. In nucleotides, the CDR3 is TGTGCCAGCAGCCAAGATAGGGGGAGTCGGGAGACCCAGTACTTC.

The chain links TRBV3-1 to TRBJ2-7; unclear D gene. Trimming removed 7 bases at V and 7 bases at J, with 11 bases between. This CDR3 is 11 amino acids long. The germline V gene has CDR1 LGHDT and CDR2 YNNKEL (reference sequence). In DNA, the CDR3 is TGTGCCAGCACCCCGAGAGGAGAGCAGTACTTC. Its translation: CASTPRGEQYF.

The CDR3 nucleotides are TGCGCCAGCAGCCAACTTAGGAGCGGGAGCTCCAAAGATACGCAGTATTTT. Translated, it gives CASSQLRSGSSKDTQYF. The chain combines TRBV4-1 with TRBJ2-3, with TRBD2 matching 8 bases. Trimming removed 2 bases from V and 5 bases from J; junction bases left unmatched: 12. The CDR3 is 17 amino acids. From germline, CDR1 is MGHRA and CDR2 YSYEKL.

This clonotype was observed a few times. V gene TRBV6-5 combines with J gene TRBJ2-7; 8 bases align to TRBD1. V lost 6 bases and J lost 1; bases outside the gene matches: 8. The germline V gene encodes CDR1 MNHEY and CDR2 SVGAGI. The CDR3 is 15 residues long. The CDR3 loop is CASRAGGDGSYEQYF. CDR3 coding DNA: TGTGCCAGCAGGGCAGGGGGCGATGGGTCCTACGAGCAGTACTTC.

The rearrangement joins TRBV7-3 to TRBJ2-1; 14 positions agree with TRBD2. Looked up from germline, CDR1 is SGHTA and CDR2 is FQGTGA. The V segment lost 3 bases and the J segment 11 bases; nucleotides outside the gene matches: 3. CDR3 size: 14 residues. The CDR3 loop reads CASSLTSGGAQQFF. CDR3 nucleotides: TGTGCCAGCAGCTTGACTAGCGGGGGGGCCCAGCAGTTCTTC.

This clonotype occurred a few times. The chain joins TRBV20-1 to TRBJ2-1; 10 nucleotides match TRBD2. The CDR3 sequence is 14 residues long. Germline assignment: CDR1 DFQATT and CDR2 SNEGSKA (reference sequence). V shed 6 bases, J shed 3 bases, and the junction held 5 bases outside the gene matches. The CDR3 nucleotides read TGCAGTGCCATACTAGCGGGAAACTACAATGAGCAGTTCTTC. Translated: CSAILAGNYNEQFF.

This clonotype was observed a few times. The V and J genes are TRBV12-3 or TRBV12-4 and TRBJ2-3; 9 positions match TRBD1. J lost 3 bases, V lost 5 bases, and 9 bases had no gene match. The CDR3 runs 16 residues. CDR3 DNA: TGTGCCAGCAGTCCTGGGACAGGGTTAGGGACAGATACGCAGTATTTT. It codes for CASSPGTGLGTDTQYF.

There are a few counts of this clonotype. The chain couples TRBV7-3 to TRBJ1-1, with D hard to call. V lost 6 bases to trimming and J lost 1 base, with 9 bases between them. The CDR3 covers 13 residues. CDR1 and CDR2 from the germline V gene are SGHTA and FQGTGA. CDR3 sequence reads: CASRSTPNTEAFF. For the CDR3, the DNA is TGTGCCAGCAGAAGTACACCGAACACTGAAGCTTTCTTT.

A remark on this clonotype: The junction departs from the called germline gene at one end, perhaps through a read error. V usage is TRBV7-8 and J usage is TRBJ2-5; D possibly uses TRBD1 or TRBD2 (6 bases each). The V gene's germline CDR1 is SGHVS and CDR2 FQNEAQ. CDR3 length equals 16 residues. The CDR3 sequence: CANSLGILGGGETQYF. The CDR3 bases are TGTGCCAACAGCTTAGGAATCCTCGGGGGCGGGGAGACCCAGTACTTC.